This is a list of T cell receptor beta chains from one sample in a study of T-cell reconstitution after alpha-beta-depleted transplantation in children. In TCRdb, the PCR reads were re-called with MiXCR into one record per CDR3 protein. The top ten hold about 28% of the sample, which has 800,000 to 1,000,000 distinct CDR3 sequences, roughly 29% seen once. The sequencing here drew on PBMCs, mostly from graft donor cells, taken 360 days after TCRalphabeta/CD19-depleted stem cell transplant. The receptors were sampled from a boy under three years old who had a stem cell transplant for SCID, so the T cells may come from the graft donor. CDR3s include the opening cysteine and the closing phenylalanine or tryptophan. Fields, in order: CDR3 DNA, CDR3 protein, J gene, V gene, D gene, clone size. The D gene is left open where the match is weak. Expanded clones are given a class, and other clones once, few, many or no size at all.

DNA: TGTGCCAGCAGCCGGTTGACAGGGAGGGGGGGACCGAACAATGAGCAGTTCTTC; CDR3: CASSRLTGRGGPNNEQFF; J: TRBJ2-1; V: TRBV11-1; D: -; size: few
DNA: TGTGCCACCAGCAGAGTTGGAGGGGGCTACGAGCAGTACTTC; CDR3: CATSRVGGGYEQYF; J: TRBJ2-7; V: TRBV15; D: -; size: -
DNA: TGTGCCAGCTCACCAACACAGGGTGGAGCTTTCTTT; CDR3: CASSPTQGGAFF; J: TRBJ1-1; V: TRBV18; D: -; size: -
DNA: TGTGCCAGCGGGAGACAGACCTACGAGCAGTACTTC; CDR3: CASGRQTYEQYF; J: TRBJ2-7; V: TRBV28; D: -; size: few
DNA: TGTGCCACCAGTGGTCCGAGCGGGGGGTCTCGCAATGAGCAGTTCTTC; CDR3: CATSGPSGGSRNEQFF; J: TRBJ2-1; V: TRBV24-1; D: TRBD2; size: -
DNA: TGCAGTGCTAGAGACCCTCCCGCCTACGAGCAGTACTTC; CDR3: CSARDPPAYEQYF; J: TRBJ2-7; V: TRBV20-1; D: -; size: -
DNA: TGTGCCAGCAGACCCATAGCGGGGGATTTGGAGACCCAGTACTTC; CDR3: CASRPIAGDLETQYF; J: TRBJ2-5; V: TRBV6-1; D: TRBD2; size: -
DNA: TGCGCCAGTAGACCGGCCTCGAACACCGGGGAGCTGTTTTTT; CDR3: CASRPASNTGELFF; J: TRBJ2-2; V: TRBV4-3; D: -; size: few
DNA: TGCGCCAGCAGCTGGGGAGGGGAAGTCTCACCCCTCCACTTT; CDR3: CASSWGGEVSPLHF; J: TRBJ1-6; V: TRBV5-1; D: -; size: -
DNA: TGTGCCAGCAGTTCGAAAATAGCGGGTGATGAGCAGTTCTTC; CDR3: CASSSKIAGDEQFF; J: TRBJ2-1; V: TRBV6-2/TRBV6-3; D: TRBD2; size: -
DNA: TGTGCCAGCACTTTGACCCACAGGGAAACAGATACGCAGTATTTT; CDR3: CASTLTHRETDTQYF; J: TRBJ2-3; V: TRBV28; D: -; size: -
DNA: TGTGCCAGCAGCCCTAATCGCGGACAAACAGATACGCAGTATTTT; CDR3: CASSPNRGQTDTQYF; J: TRBJ2-3; V: TRBV2; D: -; size: -
DNA: TGTGCCAGCAGTACTAGTCGGGAGTACTCCTACAATGAGCAGTTCTTC; CDR3: CASSTSREYSYNEQFF; J: TRBJ2-1; V: TRBV27; D: -; size: -
DNA: TGTGCCACCAGTCCCCGGGACTACCCTGGGGGGTACACCGGGGAGCTGTTTTTT; CDR3: CATSPRDYPGGYTGELFF; J: TRBJ2-2; V: TRBV24-1; D: TRBD2; size: few
DNA: TGTGCCAGCAGTTACTCAGCCGAGGGTGTCTATGGCTACACCTTC; CDR3: CASSYSAEGVYGYTF; J: TRBJ1-2; V: TRBV6-5; D: -; size: -
DNA: TGTGCCAGCAGCTTAGCCCCAGTCGGCAACGCAGGAAAACTGTTTTTT; CDR3: CASSLAPVGNAGKLFF; J: TRBJ1-4; V: TRBV7-9; D: -; size: few
DNA: TGCGCCAGCAGCCCGGAACCCCGGGGACAGGGAACCGAGCAGTACTTC; CDR3: CASSPEPRGQGTEQYF; J: TRBJ2-7; V: TRBV5-1; D: TRBD1; size: -
DNA: TGTGCCAGCAGTTTCCCCGGGAGCACATCTAGCTCCTACAATGAGCAGTTCTTC; CDR3: CASSFPGSTSSSYNEQFF; J: TRBJ2-1; V: TRBV28; D: -; size: -
DNA: TGTGCCAGCAGCTCCGCGGATCAGGGACCCGGTTCACCCCTCCACTTT; CDR3: CASSSADQGPGSPLHF; J: TRBJ1-6; V: TRBV7-9; D: -; size: few
DNA: TGTGCCAGCAGTCCTACAAGGGACAGGGGATACACCGGGGAGCTGTTTTTT; CDR3: CASSPTRDRGYTGELFF; J: TRBJ2-2; V: TRBV12-3/TRBV12-4; D: TRBD1; size: -
DNA: TGTGCCAGCAGTGATTATGGCAGCTACTATGGCTACACCTTC; CDR3: CASSDYGSYYGYTF; J: TRBJ1-2; V: TRBV6-1; D: -; size: -
DNA: TGTGCCAGCAGCTCGCTAAAAAACCCATCCTACGAGCAGTACTTC; CDR3: CASSSLKNPSYEQYF; J: TRBJ2-7; V: TRBV3-1; D: -; size: -
DNA: TGTGCCAGCAAGATCGGCGCCTCCTACGAGCAGTACTTC; CDR3: CASKIGASYEQYF; J: TRBJ2-7; V: TRBV6-2/TRBV6-3; D: -; size: -
DNA: TGTGCCACCAGCAGAGTATACAGGGAAGGGGAGACCCAGTACTTC; CDR3: CATSRVYREGETQYF; J: TRBJ2-5; V: TRBV15; D: -; size: few
DNA: TGTGCCAGCAGTGACAGGGCAAGGGACACTGAAGCTTTCTTT; CDR3: CASSDRARDTEAFF; J: TRBJ1-1; V: TRBV7-9; D: TRBD1; size: few
DNA: TGTGCCAGCAGCCCCGCTCACAATGAGCAGTTCTTC; CDR3: CASSPAHNEQFF; J: TRBJ2-1; V: TRBV12-3/TRBV12-4; D: -; size: few
DNA: TGTGCCAGCAGTTCACTAGCCTTATACGAGCAGTACTTC; CDR3: CASSSLALYEQYF; J: TRBJ2-7; V: TRBV28; D: -; size: -
DNA: TGTGCCAGCAGCCGAGAGAGGGACGGAGCCCACGAGCAGTACTTC; CDR3: CASSRERDGAHEQYF; J: TRBJ2-7; V: TRBV12-3/TRBV12-4; D: -; size: -